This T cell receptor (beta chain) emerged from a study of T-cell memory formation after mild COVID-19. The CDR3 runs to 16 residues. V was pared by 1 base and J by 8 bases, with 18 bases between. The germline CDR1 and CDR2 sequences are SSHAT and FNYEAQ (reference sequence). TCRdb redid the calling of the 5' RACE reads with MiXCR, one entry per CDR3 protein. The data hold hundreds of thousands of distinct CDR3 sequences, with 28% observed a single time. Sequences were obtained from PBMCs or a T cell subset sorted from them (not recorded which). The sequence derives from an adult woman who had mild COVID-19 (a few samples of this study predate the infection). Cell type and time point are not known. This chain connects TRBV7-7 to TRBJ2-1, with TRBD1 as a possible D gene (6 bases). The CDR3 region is CASSLGPSRTVDEQFF. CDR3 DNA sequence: TGTGCCAGCAGCTTAGGCCCCTCTCGGACAGTGGATGAGCAGTTCTTC.